This T cell receptor (beta chain) stems from a study of blood T cells in healthy people across ages. It was with a sample-barcoded 5' primer and a J-beta primer mix that a second PCR of about 6 to 11 cycles was run. TCRdb recomputed calls from the 5' RACE reads with MiXCR, one row per CDR3 protein. Of 600,000 to 650,000 distinct CDR3 sequences in the sample, roughly 50% were seen once. The germline V gene has CDR1 MNHEY and CDR2 SVGAGI. The CDR3 consists of 15 residues. The V end lost 2 bases, the J end lost 5 bases, and 15 bases lay between the germline ends. A remark on this clonotype: Its matching antigen is unknown.

Study-wide points: The donors' CMV status was not determined, possibly confounding changes in expanded clonotypes.

This sequence was found in a man aged 55 to 70 in good health. The V gene is TRBV6-5, the J gene TRBJ1-2, with a weak D call TRBD1 (6 bases). The specimen was blood. The CDR3 loop reads CASSYHLRGAYGYTF. CDR3 DNA sequence: TGTGCCAGCAGTTACCACCTACGGGGGGCGTATGGCTACACCTTC.